In its sample, the clone carrying this T cell receptor beta chain was seen a few times. Germline-derived CDR1 and CDR2 are SGHVS and FQNEAQ. The CDR3 extends over 15 amino acids. Between the trimmed V and J ends, which lost 5 bases and 3 bases, there was a span of 17 bases. Every donor provided roughly 10 milliliters of peripheral blood. These data come from a study of blood T cells in healthy people across ages. A second roughly 6 to 12 cycle PCR used barcoded and J-beta primers. Each CDR3 protein gets one entry after TCRdb re-called the 5' RACE reads with MiXCR. Here the sample spans some 940,000 distinct CDR3 sequences, 25% to 30% being singletons. The sample also formed part of further work on T cells of mothers and their children. This second study says: Amplification in the second PCR used the M1S primer, which added sample barcodes and 2-4 random nucleotides.

The sequence came from a woman between 40 and 55 years old in good health. V usage is TRBV7-8 and J usage is TRBJ2-7; D is possibly TRBD1 (6 bases). Sequences were obtained from blood. The CDR3 nucleotides read TGTGCCAGCAGCAGGGAGCAGGGGATCGACTACGAGCAGTACTTC. Its translation is CASSREQGIDYEQYF.